These T cell receptor beta chains were read from a single sample in a study of OX40 agonist ivuxolimab in advanced cancers. TCRdb's table, derived via immunoSEQ multiplex PCR, lists solely in-frame clones and lacks some. The sample consists of 50,000 to 70,000 clones, 80% to 90% of them appearing once. The source was CD4+ or CD8+ T cells sorted from blood, collected in a trial of the OX40 agonist ivuxolimab. Every receptor here comes from an adult with an advanced solid tumor such as melanoma, head and neck, liver or kidney cancer. Both conserved end residues are part of each CDR3. The order of the fields is V gene, CDR3 length, D gene, J gene, CDR3 protein. D genes are given only for firm matches.

V gene: TRBV7-9
CDR3 length: 15
D gene: TRBD1
J gene: TRBJ1-1
CDR3 protein: CASSTPTGMNTEAFF

V gene: TRBV19
CDR3 length: 15
D gene: NA
J gene: TRBJ1-5
CDR3 protein: CASIRTRGSNQPQHF

V gene: TRBV5-1
CDR3 length: 14
D gene: NA
J gene: TRBJ1-1
CDR3 protein: CASSLVGGKSEAFF

V gene: TRBV7-9
CDR3 length: 12
D gene: NA
J gene: TRBJ1-1
CDR3 protein: CASSSRATEAFF

V gene: TRBV28
CDR3 length: 14
D gene: TRBD1
J gene: TRBJ1-5
CDR3 protein: CASSLGQGDQPQHF

V gene: TRBV19
CDR3 length: 12
D gene: NA
J gene: TRBJ2-3
CDR3 protein: CASGIGADTQYF

V gene: TRBV2
CDR3 length: 11
D gene: NA
J gene: TRBJ2-7
CDR3 protein: CASGRGPLVCF

V gene: TRBV5-6
CDR3 length: 14
D gene: NA
J gene: TRBJ2-2
CDR3 protein: CASSLIGYTGELFF

V gene: TRBV19
CDR3 length: 12
D gene: NA
J gene: TRBJ1-2
CDR3 protein: CASSIGEAGYTF

V gene: TRBV9
CDR3 length: 13
D gene: NA
J gene: TRBJ2-7
CDR3 protein: CASSAGPGEEQYF

V gene: TRBV19
CDR3 length: 16
D gene: NA
J gene: TRBJ2-5
CDR3 protein: CASSIGAGLGKETQYF

V gene: TRBV27
CDR3 length: 15
D gene: NA
J gene: TRBJ1-2
CDR3 protein: CASSLYGGGNYGYTF

V gene: TRBV27
CDR3 length: 15
D gene: NA
J gene: TRBJ1-1
CDR3 protein: CASSFLRDTNTEAFF

V gene: TRBV4-1
CDR3 length: 15
D gene: TRBD1
J gene: TRBJ2-7
CDR3 protein: CASSPGTGGRYEQYF

V gene: TRBV28
CDR3 length: 15
D gene: NA
J gene: TRBJ2-7
CDR3 protein: CASSLDLGRAVEQYF

V gene: TRBV2
CDR3 length: 11
D gene: NA
J gene: TRBJ2-7
CDR3 protein: CASSDGVEQYF

V gene: TRBV6-5
CDR3 length: 16
D gene: NA
J gene: TRBJ2-3
CDR3 protein: CASSSTGTSLPDTQYF

V gene: TRBV4-1
CDR3 length: 15
D gene: NA
J gene: TRBJ2-1
CDR3 protein: CASSQTLTLTNEQFF

V gene: TRBV28
CDR3 length: 16
D gene: NA
J gene: TRBJ2-1
CDR3 protein: CASSPNRVSSYNEQFF

V gene: TRBV7-6
CDR3 length: 14
D gene: NA
J gene: TRBJ2-5
CDR3 protein: CASSLDMNQETQYF

V gene: TRBV27
CDR3 length: 14
D gene: NA
J gene: TRBJ2-5
CDR3 protein: CASRQSGKQETQYF

V gene: TRBV5-4
CDR3 length: 14
D gene: TRBD1
J gene: TRBJ1-5
CDR3 protein: CASSPDRAEQPQHF

V gene: TRBV2
CDR3 length: 12
D gene: TRBD2
J gene: TRBJ2-1
CDR3 protein: CASPGGVDEQFF

V gene: TRBV29-1
CDR3 length: 13
D gene: NA
J gene: TRBJ2-1
CDR3 protein: CSATGTLYNEQFF

V gene: TRBV15
CDR3 length: 12
D gene: NA
J gene: TRBJ2-7
CDR3 protein: CATSETSYEQYF

V gene: TRBV19
CDR3 length: 15
D gene: NA
J gene: TRBJ1-6
CDR3 protein: CASSISRGGLSPLHF

V gene: TRBV7-9
CDR3 length: 16
D gene: TRBD2
J gene: TRBJ2-2
CDR3 protein: CASSFGRGHSTGELFF

V gene: TRBV19
CDR3 length: 13
D gene: NA
J gene: TRBJ1-1
CDR3 protein: CASSIWGSAEAFF

V gene: TRBV5-1
CDR3 length: 11
D gene: NA
J gene: TRBJ2-5
CDR3 protein: CASSLDGDQYF

V gene: TRBV27
CDR3 length: 15
D gene: TRBD1
J gene: TRBJ1-5
CDR3 protein: CASRLTGVGNQPQHF

V gene: TRBV7-2
CDR3 length: 15
D gene: TRBD2
J gene: TRBJ2-1
CDR3 protein: CASRSASGRMNEQFF

V gene: TRBV27
CDR3 length: 15
D gene: NA
J gene: TRBJ2-7
CDR3 protein: CASSLRGAGRYEQYF

V gene: TRBV27
CDR3 length: 14
D gene: TRBD1
J gene: TRBJ1-5
CDR3 protein: CASSLQGDNQPQHF

V gene: TRBV6-1
CDR3 length: 13
D gene: TRBD2
J gene: NA
CDR3 protein: CASSRLAGVEQYF